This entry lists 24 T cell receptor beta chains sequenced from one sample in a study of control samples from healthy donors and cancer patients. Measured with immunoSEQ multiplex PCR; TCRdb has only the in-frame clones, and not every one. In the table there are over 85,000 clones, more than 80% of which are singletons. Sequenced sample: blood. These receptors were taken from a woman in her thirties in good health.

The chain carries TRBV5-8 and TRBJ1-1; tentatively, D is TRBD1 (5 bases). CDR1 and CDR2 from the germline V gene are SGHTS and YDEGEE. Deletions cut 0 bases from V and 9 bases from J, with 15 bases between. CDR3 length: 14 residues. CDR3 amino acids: CASSLAPGGVQAFF. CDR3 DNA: TGTGCCAGCAGCTTGGCCCCCGGGGGAGTGCAAGCTTTCTTT.

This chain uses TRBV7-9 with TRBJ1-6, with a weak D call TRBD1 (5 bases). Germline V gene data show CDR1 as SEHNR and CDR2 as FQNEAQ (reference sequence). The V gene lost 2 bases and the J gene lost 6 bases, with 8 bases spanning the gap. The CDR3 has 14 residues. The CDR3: CASSLRGPNSPLHF. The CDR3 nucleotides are TGTGCCAGCAGCTTAAGGGGACCTAATTCACCCCTCCACTTT.

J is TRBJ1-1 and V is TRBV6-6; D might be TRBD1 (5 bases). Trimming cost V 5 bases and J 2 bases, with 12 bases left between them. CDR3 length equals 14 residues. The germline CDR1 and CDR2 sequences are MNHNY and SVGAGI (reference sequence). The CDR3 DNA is TGTGCCAGCAGTCAAGGGGTGGTTAACACTGAAGCTTTCTTT. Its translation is CASSQGVVNTEAFF.

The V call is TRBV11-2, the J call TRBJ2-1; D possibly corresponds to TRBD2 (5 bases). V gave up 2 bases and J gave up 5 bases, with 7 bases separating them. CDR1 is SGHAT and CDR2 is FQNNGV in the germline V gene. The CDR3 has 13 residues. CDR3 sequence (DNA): TGTGCCAGCAGCTTAATAGCGAACAATGAGCAGTTCTTC. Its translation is CASSLIANNEQFF. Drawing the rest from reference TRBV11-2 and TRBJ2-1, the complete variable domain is EAGVAQSPRYKIIEKRQSVAFWCNPISGHATLYWYQQILGQGPKLLIQFQNNGVVDDSQLPKDRFSAERLKGVDSTLKIQPAKLEDSAVYLCASSLIANNEQFFGPGTRLTVL.

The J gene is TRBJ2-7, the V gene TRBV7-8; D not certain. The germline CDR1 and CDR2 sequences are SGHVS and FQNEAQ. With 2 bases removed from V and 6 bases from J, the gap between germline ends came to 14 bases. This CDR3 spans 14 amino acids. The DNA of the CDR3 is TGTGCCAGCAGCTTATCTCGCCTCCTCGGCGAGCAGTACTTC. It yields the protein CASSLSRLLGEQYF.

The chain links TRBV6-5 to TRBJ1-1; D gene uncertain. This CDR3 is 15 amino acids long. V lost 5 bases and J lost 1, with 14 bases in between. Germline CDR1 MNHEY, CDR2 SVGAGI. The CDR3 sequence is CASSLGEGWNTEAFF. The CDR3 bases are TGTGCCAGCAGTCTTGGAGAGGGATGGAACACTGAAGCTTTCTTT.

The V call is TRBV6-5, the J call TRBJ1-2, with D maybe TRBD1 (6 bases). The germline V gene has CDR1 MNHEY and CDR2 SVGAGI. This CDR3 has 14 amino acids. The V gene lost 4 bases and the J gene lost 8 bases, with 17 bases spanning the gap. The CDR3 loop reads CASSSLGQLGGYTF. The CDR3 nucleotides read TGTGCCAGCAGTTCCCTCGGACAGTTAGGAGGCTACACCTTC.

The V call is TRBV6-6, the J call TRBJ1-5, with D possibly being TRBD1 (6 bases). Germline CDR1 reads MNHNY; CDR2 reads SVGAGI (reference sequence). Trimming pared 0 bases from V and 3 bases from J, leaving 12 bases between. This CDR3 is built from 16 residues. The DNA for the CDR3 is TGTGCCAGCAGTTACTCGATAGGGGGAAACAATCAGCCCCAGCATTTT. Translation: CASSYSIGGNNQPQHF.

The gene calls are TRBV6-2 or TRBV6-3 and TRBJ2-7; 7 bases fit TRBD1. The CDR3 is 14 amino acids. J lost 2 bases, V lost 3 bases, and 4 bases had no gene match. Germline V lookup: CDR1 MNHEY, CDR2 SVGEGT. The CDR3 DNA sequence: TGTGCCAGCAGTTATCCCGGACAGGCCTACGAGCAGTACTTC. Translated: CASSYPGQAYEQYF.

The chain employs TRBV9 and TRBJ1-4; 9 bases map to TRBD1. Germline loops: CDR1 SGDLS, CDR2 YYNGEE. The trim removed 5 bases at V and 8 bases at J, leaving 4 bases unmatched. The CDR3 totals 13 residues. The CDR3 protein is CASRGTGTEKLFF. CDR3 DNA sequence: TGTGCCAGCAGGGGGACAGGGACGGAAAAACTGTTTTTT.

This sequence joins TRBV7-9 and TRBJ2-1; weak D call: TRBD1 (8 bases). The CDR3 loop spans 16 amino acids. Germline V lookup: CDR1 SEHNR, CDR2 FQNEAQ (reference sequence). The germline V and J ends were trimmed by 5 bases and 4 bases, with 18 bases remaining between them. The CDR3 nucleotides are TGTGCCAGCAGCCCTACAGGGGGGGATGATTACAATGAGCAGTTCTTC. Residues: CASSPTGGDDYNEQFF.

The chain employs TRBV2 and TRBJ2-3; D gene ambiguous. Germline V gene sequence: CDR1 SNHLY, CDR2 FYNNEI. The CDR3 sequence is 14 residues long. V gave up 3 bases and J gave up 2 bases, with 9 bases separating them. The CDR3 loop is CASSDLRNTDTQYF. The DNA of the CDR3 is TGTGCCAGCAGTGACTTGCGGAACACAGATACGCAGTATTTT.

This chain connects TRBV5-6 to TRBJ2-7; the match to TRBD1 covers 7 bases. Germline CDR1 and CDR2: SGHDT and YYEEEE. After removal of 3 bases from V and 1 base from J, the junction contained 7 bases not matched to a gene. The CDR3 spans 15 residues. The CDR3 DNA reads TGTGCCAGCAGCTCCGGGACAGTGTTATCCTACGAGCAGTACTTC. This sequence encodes CASSSGTVLSYEQYF.

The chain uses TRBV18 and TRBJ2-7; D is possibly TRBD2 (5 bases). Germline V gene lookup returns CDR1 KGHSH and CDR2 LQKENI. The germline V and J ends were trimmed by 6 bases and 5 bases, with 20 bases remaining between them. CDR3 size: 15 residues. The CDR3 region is CASSSRRTESHEQYF. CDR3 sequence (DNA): TGTGCCAGCTCGTCACGGAGGACGGAATCCCACGAGCAGTACTTC.

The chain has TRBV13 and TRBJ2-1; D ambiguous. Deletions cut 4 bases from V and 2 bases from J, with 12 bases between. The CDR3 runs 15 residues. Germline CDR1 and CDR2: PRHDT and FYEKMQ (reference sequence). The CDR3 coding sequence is TGTGCCAGCAGCTCTAGTGGGCGGCCCTACAATGAGCAGTTCTTC. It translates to CASSSSGRPYNEQFF.

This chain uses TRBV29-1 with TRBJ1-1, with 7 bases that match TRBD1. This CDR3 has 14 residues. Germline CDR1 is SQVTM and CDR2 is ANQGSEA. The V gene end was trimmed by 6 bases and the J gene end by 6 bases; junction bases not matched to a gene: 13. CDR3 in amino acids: CSVVGRGGEAEAFF. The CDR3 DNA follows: TGCAGCGTCGTGGGGCGAGGGGGCGAGGCTGAAGCTTTCTTT. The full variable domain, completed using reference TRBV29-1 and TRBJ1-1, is SAVISQKPSRDICQRGTSLTIQCQVDSQVTMMFWYRQQPGQSLTLIATANQGSEATYESGFVIDKFPISRPNLTFSTLTVSNMSPEDSSIYLCSVVGRGGEAEAFFGQGTRLTVV.

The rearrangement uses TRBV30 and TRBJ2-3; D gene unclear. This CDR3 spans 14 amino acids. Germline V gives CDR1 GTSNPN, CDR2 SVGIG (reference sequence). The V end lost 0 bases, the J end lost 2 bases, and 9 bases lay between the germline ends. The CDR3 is CAWSVPGPTDTQYF. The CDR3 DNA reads TGTGCCTGGAGTGTACCCGGGCCCACAGATACGCAGTATTTT. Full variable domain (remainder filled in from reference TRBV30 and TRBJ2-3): SQTIHQWPATLVQPVGSPLSLECTVEGTSNPNLYWYRQAAGRGLQLLFYSVGIGQISSEVPQNLSASRPQDRQFILSSKKLLLSDSGFYLCAWSVPGPTDTQYFGPGTRLTVL.

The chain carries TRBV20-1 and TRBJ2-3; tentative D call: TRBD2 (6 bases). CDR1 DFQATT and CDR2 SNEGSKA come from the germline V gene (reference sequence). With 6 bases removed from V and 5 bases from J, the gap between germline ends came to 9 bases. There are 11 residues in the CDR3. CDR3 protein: CSARLVDTQYF. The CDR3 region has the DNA TGCAGTGCGAGACTAGTAGATACGCAGTATTTT.

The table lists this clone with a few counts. The CDR3 loop reads CASRPLDRENGYTF. The CDR3 DNA reads TGTGCCAGTAGGCCACTTGACAGGGAAAATGGCTACACCTTC. This chain links TRBV19 with TRBJ1-2; 7 bases fit TRBD1. In germline, CDR1 is LNHDA, CDR2 SQIVND (reference sequence). With 6 bases clipped from V and 6 bases from J, the junction kept 10 bases outside the gene matches. This CDR3 is built from 14 residues.

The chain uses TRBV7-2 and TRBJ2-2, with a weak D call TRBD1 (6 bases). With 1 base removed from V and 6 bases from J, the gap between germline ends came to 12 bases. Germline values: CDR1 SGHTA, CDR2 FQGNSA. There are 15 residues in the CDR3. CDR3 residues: CASSLDWGLAGELFF. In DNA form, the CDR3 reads TGTGCCAGCAGCTTAGATTGGGGGCTGGCCGGGGAGCTGTTTTTT.

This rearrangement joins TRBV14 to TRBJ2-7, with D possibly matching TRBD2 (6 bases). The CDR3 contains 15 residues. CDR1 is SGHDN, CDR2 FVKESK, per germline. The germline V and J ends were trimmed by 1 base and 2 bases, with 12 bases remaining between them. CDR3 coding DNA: TGTGCCAGCAGCCAAGTACGCGGGGTACCCTACGAGCAGTACTTC. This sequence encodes CASSQVRGVPYEQYF.

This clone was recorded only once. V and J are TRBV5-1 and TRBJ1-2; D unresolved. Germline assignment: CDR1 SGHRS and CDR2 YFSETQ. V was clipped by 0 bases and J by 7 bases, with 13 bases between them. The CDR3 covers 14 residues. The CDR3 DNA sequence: TGCGCCAGCAGCTTGGCCCCGGAGGGCTCTGGCTACACCTTC. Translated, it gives CASSLAPEGSGYTF.

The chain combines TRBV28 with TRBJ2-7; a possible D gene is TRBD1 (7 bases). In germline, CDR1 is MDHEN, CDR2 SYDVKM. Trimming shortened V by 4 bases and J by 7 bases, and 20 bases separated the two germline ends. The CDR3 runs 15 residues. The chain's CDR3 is CASSSEGQKPFEQYF. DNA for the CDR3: TGTGCCAGCAGTTCGGAGGGACAGAAACCTTTTGAGCAGTACTTC.

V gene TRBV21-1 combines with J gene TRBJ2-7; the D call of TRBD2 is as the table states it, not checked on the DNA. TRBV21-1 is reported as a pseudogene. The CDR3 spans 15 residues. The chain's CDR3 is CASSDGRRIPYEQYF. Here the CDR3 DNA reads TGTGCCAGCAGCGATGGGAGGAGGATACCCTACGAGCAGTACTTC.